This T cell receptor (beta chain) appears in the sequencing data of a study of shared clonotypes between healthy human individuals. The V and J ends lost 6 bases and 5 bases respectively, with 13 bases between them. CDR1 MNHEY and CDR2 SVGAGI come from the germline V gene. The CDR3 has 13 residues. Only in-frame clones appear in the TCRdb table, and some are missing; sequencing was by immunoSEQ multiplex PCR. The data contain roughly 1.4 million clones, about 98.5% of them singletons. Material: naive CD4+ T cells sorted from blood. Subset in this sample: CD45RA+ positively selected. The sequence came from a man younger than 45 in good health. The V and J genes are TRBV6-5 and TRBJ1-1, with D possibly TRBD1 on 5 matching bases. The CDR3 nucleotides read TGTGCCAGCAGACGCAAGGGGTGGACTGAAGCTTTCTTT. Residues: CASRRKGWTEAFF.